The rows below give T cell receptor beta chains drawn from one sample of a study of cytomegalovirus exposure and HLA in healthy donors. Profiled with immunoSEQ multiplex PCR; TCRdb holds only in-frame clones, not every one. The sample carries 170,000 or so clones, 77% recorded once. The sequencing sample was made of PBMCs. The receptor set was obtained from a woman in her 30s in good health and CMV-seronegative. CDR3s include the opening cysteine and the closing phenylalanine or tryptophan. A D gene is named only where the DNA matches it firmly. Only some rows state a clone size, as once, few, many or a class for expanded clones.

-,TRBD2,TRBV15,TRBJ2-5,TGTGCCACCAGCGGACTCGGGGGGGCGCAGGAGACCCAGTACTTC,CATSGLGGAQETQYF
-,-,TRBV27,TRBJ2-2,TGTGCCAGCAGTTTCGGGGGATATACCGGGGAGCTGTTTTTT,CASSFGGYTGELFF
-,TRBD1,TRBV18,TRBJ2-7,TGTGCCAGCTCACGCCAGGGGGCCGTCTACGAGCAGTACTTC,CASSRQGAVYEQYF
-,TRBD1,TRBV9,TRBJ2-7,TGTGCCAGCAGCCTTGGACCGGACAGGGACTACGAGCAGTACTTC,CASSLGPDRDYEQYF
-,-,TRBV6-4,TRBJ1-2,TGTGCCAGCAGTGACCAGGGTAGGTTTGACTATGGCTACACCTTC,CASSDQGRFDYGYTF
medium-sized,TRBD1,TRBV6-4,TRBJ1-2,TGTGCCAGCAGTGAAGGGACAGGCGGCCTGGGCTACACCTTC,CASSEGTGGLGYTF
-,TRBD2,TRBV27,TRBJ2-7,TGTGCCAGCAGTCCCAGGACTAGCGGATACGAGCAGTACTTC,CASSPRTSGYEQYF
-,TRBD1,TRBV7-2,TRBJ2-7,TGTGCCAGCAGCCCCCGGGACAGGGCTGGGGGCGAGCAGTACTTC,CASSPRDRAGGEQYF
-,-,TRBV9,TRBJ1-1,TGTGCCAGCAGCTTTACAGGGTCGGCTCTTGACGCTGAAGCTTTCTTT,CASSFTGSALDAEAFF
few,-,TRBV7-6,TRBJ1-5,TGTGCCAGCAGCCCGACTCTTAATCAGCCCCAGCATTTT,CASSPTLNQPQHF
-,-,TRBV5-1,TRBJ2-6,TGCGCCAGCAGCTTGGCGGGGAACGGATCTGGGGCCAACGTCCTGACTTTC,CASSLAGNGSGANVLTF
-,-,TRBV30,TRBJ2-7,TGTGCCTGGAAGGACTACACCGAGCAGTACTTC,CAWKDYTEQYF
-,TRBD1,TRBV6-1,TRBJ1-2,TGTGCCAGCAGGAAGGGGACAGCCGATGGCTACACCTTC,CASRKGTADGYTF
-,-,TRBV6-1,TRBJ1-4,TGTGCCAGCAGTGAAAACCTAGCGGGTGAAAAACTGTTTTTT,CASSENLAGEKLFF
-,-,TRBV7-8,TRBJ2-5,TGTGCCAGCAGGACAGACCAAGAGACCCAGTACTTC,CASRTDQETQYF
once,-,TRBV4-1,TRBJ2-2,TGCGCCAGCAGCCTCCAGGTGGTTCGAACCGGGGAGCTGTTTTTT,CASSLQVVRTGELFF
-,-,TRBV9,TRBJ1-4,TGTGCCAGCAGCGTAGCCGGGTTTGCTAATGAAAAACTGTTTTTT,CASSVAGFANEKLFF
-,-,TRBV11-1,TRBJ1-6,TGTGCCAGCAGCCGACTCGGGAATTCACCCCTCCACTTT,CASSRLGNSPLHF
once,TRBD2,TRBV28,TRBJ2-1,TGTGCCAGCAGCCGGACTAGCGCGATTTGGTTGTTCTTC,CASSRTSAIWLFF
few,-,TRBV4-1,TRBJ1-2,TGCGCCAGCAGCCAAGCGGCAGGGAAGGACTATGGCTACACCTTC,CASSQAAGKDYGYTF
few,TRBD2,TRBV5-5,TRBJ2-7,TGTGCCAGCAGCTTGGCTAGCGGGAGGTTCTCCACCTACGAGCAGTACTTC,CASSLASGRFSTYEQYF
once,TRBD2,TRBV7-2,TRBJ2-1,TGTGCCAGCAGCTTAGGGACTAGCGGGAGCAATGAGCAGTTCTTC,CASSLGTSGSNEQFF